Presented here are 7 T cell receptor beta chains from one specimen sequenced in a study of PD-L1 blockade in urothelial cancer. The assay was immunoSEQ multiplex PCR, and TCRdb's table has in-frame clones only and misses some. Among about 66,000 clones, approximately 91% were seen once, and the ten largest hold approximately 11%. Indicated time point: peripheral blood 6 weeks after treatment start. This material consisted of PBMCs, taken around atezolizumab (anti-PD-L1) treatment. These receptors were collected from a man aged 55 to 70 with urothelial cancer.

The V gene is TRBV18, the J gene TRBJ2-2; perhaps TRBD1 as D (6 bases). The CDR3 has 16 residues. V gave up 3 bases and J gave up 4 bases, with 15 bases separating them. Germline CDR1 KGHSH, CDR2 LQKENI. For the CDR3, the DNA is TGTGCCAGCTCACCCCAGACAGGAGCAATCACCGGGGAGCTGTTTTTT. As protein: CASSPQTGAITGELFF.

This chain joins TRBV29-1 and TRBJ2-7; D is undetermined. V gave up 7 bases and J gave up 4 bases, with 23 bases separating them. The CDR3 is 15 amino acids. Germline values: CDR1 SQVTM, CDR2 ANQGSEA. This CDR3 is CSALKLVRNLYEQYF. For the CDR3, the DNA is TGCAGCGCCCTGAAATTGGTCCGAAACCTATACGAGCAGTACTTC.

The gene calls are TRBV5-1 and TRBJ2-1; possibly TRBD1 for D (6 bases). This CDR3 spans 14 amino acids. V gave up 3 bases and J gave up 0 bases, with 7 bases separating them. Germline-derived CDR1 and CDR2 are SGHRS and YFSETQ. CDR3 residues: CASSSDSSYNEQFF. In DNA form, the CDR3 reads TGCGCCAGCAGCTCGGACAGCTCCTACAATGAGCAGTTCTTC.

The CDR3 loop reads CAWSPNRGAEAFF. The CDR3 nucleotides read TGTGCCTGGAGTCCAAACCGGGGGGCTGAAGCTTTCTTT. J is TRBJ1-1 and V is TRBV30, with a tentative D call TRBD1 (5 bases). The CDR3 is 13 amino acids. Germline CDR1 reads GTSNPN; CDR2 reads SVGIG (reference sequence). Deletions cut 2 bases from V and 6 bases from J, with 13 bases between.

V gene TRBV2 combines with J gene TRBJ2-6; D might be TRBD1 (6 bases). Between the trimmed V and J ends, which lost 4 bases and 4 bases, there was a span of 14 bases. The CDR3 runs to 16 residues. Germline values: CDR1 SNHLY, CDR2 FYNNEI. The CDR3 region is CASSVQGTTGANVLTF. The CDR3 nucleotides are TGTGCCAGCAGTGTGCAGGGGACCACCGGGGCCAACGTCCTGACTTTC.

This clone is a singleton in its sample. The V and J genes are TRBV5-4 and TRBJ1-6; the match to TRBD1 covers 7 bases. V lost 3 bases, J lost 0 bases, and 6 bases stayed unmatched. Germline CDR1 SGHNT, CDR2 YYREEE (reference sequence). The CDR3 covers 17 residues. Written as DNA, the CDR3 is TGTGCCAGCAGCTACTGGACAGGTAGCTCCTATAATTCACCCCTCCACTTT. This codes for CASSYWTGSSYNSPLHF.

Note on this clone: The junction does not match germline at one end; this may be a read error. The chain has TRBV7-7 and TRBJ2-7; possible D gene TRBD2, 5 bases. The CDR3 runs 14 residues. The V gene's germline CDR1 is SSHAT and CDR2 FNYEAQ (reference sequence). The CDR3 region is CASSQDRTSYEQYF. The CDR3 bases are TGTGCTAGCAGCCAAGACCGGACTTCCTACGAGCAGTACTTC.